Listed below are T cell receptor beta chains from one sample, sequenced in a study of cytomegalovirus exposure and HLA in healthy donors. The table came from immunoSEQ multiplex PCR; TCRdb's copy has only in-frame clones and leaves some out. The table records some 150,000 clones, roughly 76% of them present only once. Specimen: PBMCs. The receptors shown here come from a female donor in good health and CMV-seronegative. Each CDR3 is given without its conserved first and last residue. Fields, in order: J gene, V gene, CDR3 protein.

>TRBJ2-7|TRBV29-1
SVEGGYLDEQY
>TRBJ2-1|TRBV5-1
ASSLAGREGGEQF
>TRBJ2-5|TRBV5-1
ASSLGGAALQETQY
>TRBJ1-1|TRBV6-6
ASSYPGSMNTEAF
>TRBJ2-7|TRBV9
ASSVGAGGKAYEQY
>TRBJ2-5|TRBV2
ASSPTSGPETQY
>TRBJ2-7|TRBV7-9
ASSLAAGTGGNEQY
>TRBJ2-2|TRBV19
ASSRGQVGLGELF
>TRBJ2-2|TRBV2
ASRRQDTGELF
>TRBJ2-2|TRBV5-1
ASASTGPGELF
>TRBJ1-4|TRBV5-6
ASSLGQGINEKLF
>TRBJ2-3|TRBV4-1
ASSQESPGLGTDTQY
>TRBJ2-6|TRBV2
ASRDRAGANVLT
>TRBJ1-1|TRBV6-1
ASSEVRALNTEAF
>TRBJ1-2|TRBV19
ASTRQVSGTYGYT
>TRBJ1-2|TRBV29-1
SVDRGQGNYGYT
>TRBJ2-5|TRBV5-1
ASSNVAGVQETQY
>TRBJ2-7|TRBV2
ASSRDSQNYEQY
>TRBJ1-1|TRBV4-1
ASSQDLRAQGFTEAF
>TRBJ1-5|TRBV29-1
SVVLTGGPGQPQH
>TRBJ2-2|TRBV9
ASSVVDSSNTGELF
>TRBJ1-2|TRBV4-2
ASSQALGTGANYGYT
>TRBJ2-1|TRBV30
AWTGGTNEQF
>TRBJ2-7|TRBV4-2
ASSQAASVDEQY
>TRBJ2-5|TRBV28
ASSSWDRGPSETQY
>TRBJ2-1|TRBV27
ASSLSGLQGDEQF
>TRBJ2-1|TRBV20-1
SASQGQFKF
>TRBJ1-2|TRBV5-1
ASSPWTGMASGYT
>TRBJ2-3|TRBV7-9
ASSLGGLTLGDTQY
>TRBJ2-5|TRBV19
ASKGSGRGETQY
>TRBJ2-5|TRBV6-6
ASSALAGETQY
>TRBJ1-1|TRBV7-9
ASSLGQGSSEAF
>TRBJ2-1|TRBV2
ASRETSGSADEQF
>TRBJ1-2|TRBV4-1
ASSQADRDSGYT
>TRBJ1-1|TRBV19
ASSIGGGTEAF
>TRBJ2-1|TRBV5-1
ASSLAGEGLQYEQF